This T cell receptor beta chain was identified during a study of blood T cell repertoires in COVID-19. Trimming took 0 bases from V and 5 from J; bases not matched to a gene: 2. The CDR3 contains 14 residues. Germline V gene lookup returns CDR1 LGHDT and CDR2 YNNKEL (reference sequence). Sequencing was performed with immunoSEQ multiplex PCR; in TCRdb, only in-frame clones are kept and a portion is missing. The sample holds a few hundred thousand clones; roughly 80% are singletons and the top ten take around 3.3%. This chain connects TRBV3-1 (or the pseudogene TRBV3-2) to TRBJ1-2; 8 bases are a match to TRBD1. Sequencing was done on a sample of peripheral blood. The sequence was obtained from a woman between 18 and 30 years old with acute or convalescent COVID-19. The CDR3 here is CASSQDDRGYGYTF. For the CDR3, the DNA is TGTGCCAGCAGCCAAGATGACAGGGGATATGGCTACACCTTC.